The rows below give T cell receptor beta chains drawn from one sample of a study of Graves' ophthalmopathy and Graves' hyperthyroidism. TCRdb passed the multiplex PCR reads through MiXCR, listing each CDR3 protein once. The sample comprises 300,000 to 450,000 distinct CDR3 sequences, about 17% of which are singletons, and 2.4% rests with the top ten. The source material was peripheral blood. These TCRs come from an adult woman with stable Graves' hyperthyroidism. Each CDR3 is given with its conserved first and last residue. Clone size appears in some rows only: once, few, many, or a class for an expanded clone.

>many|TRBV6-5|15
CASSSLGLAKNIQYF
>NA|TRBV28|14
CASSFEGFGQPQHF
>many|TRBV28|16
CASSNPNGQGRETQYF
>many|TRBV18|13
CASSPTETYGYTF
>many|TRBV6-5|13
CASVSEYTGELFF
>many|TRBV7-8|15
CASSLRAGVPYEQYF
>many|TRBV11-1|18
CASSSFIAGGYGANVLTF
>many|TRBV14|13
CASAQGSQETQYF
>many|TRBV12-3/TRBV12-4|12
CASSPGGAEAFF
>few|TRBV10-3|14
CAIRRDGLSYEQYF
>many|TRBV11-2|14
CASSLGGLGYEQYF
>few|TRBV29-1|14
CSVFWAGGTETQYF
>many|TRBV15|14
CATSAVPRVREQYF
>NA|TRBV4-1|13
CASSQLPGDEQYF
>many|TRBV7-2|15
CASSLVGFPSFELFF
>NA|TRBV12-3/TRBV12-4|15
CASSPGTGDAETQYF
>few|TRBV7-3|14
CASSLTPGSYEQYF
>NA|TRBV30|14
CAWKGGQGNQPQHF
>many|TRBV7-2|12
CASSLNQNSLFF
>NA|TRBV5-1|14
CASSLGDYSSEQYF
>NA|TRBV28|15
CASSLGVGAKNIQYF
>NA|TRBV12-3/TRBV12-4|13
CASTLRGGNGYTF
>few|TRBV5-4|17
CASSVPALYSANQPQHF
>many|TRBV27|13
CASRGTVNYGYTF
>NA|TRBV2|13
CASRMDSNTEAFF
>many|TRBV24-1|13
CATREGDSTEAFF
>NA|TRBV20-1|13
CSAWTGDNSPLHF
>few|TRBV28|13
CASSSADMETQYF
>many|TRBV7-8|12
CASSNRNQPQHF
>NA|TRBV20-1|10
CSATVIEQYF
>many|TRBV4-1|16
CASSQERTQGHTEAFF
>NA|TRBV6-1|14
CASSPYETNYGYTF